The clone carrying this T cell receptor beta chain showed up just once. Its antigen is not identified. These data originate in a study of vaccination effects on CD4 cells after COVID-19. Ahead of sequencing, the ViraFEST assay grew antigen-specific CD4+ T cells using viral peptide pools. The culture ran for nine to eleven days, and then CD4+ T cells were isolated. Method: immunoSEQ multiplex PCR; TCRdb's copy keeps in-frame clones and lacks some. The sample contains about 31,000 clones, approximately 68% of which appear only once. CDR1 is MDHEN, CDR2 SYDVKM, per germline. There are 12 residues in the CDR3. V was clipped by 5 bases and J by 8 bases, with 12 bases between them.

Sample: CD4+ T cells from PBMCs cultured with HCoV-229E spike peptides, taken before COVID-19 vaccination. The chain has TRBV28 and TRBJ1-2; the D gene is possibly TRBD1 (6 bases). This sequence originates from a human donor who received a COVID-19 vaccine. The CDR3 sequence: CASSPGARGYTF. The CDR3, as DNA: TGTGCCAGCAGTCCGGGGGCGCGAGGCTACACCTTC.